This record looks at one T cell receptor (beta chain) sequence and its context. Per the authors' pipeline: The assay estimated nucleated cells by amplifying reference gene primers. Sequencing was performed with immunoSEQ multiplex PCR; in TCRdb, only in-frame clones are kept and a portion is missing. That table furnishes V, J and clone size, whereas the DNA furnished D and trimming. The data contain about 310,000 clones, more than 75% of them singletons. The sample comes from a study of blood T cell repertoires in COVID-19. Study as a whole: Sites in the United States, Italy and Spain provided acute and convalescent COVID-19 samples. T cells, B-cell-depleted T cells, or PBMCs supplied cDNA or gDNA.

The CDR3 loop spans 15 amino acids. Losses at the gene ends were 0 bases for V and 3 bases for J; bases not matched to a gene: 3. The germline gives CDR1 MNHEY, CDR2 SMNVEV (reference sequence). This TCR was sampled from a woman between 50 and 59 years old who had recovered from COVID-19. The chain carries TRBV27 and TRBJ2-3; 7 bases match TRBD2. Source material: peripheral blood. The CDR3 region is CASSLSRTRTDTQYF. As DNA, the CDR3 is TGTGCCAGCAGTTTATCTAGGACTAGGACAGATACGCAGTATTTT.